Each of the 22 T cell receptor beta chains below was sequenced from the same sample in a study of response to subunit inactivated influenza vaccine. MiXCR, run by TCRdb on the RT-PCR reads, gives a single entry per CDR3 protein. Of approximately 480,000 distinct CDR3 sequences listed, 9.5% to 12% are singletons. Sequenced material: PBMCs from blood, taken 40 to 50 days after vaccination. The receptors originated from a man aged 45 to 65 who received an inactivated influenza vaccine.

This clonotype was observed at least ten times. The chain employs TRBV6-2 or TRBV6-3 and TRBJ1-3, with D uncertain. The CDR3 consists of 13 residues. Looked up from germline, CDR1 is MNHEY and CDR2 is SVGEGT. Trimming stripped 5 bases from V and 3 bases from J, with 8 bases between. The CDR3 loop is CASSIADGNTIYF. The CDR3 bases are TGTGCCAGCAGTATCGCCGATGGAAACACCATATATTTT.

This clonotype appeared many times. As DNA, the CDR3 is TGTGCCAGCCGAAACACTGAAGCTTTCTTT. Its translation: CASRNTEAFF. V gene TRBV12-3 or TRBV12-4 combines with J gene TRBJ1-1; D uncertain. The CDR3 has 10 amino acids. V was pared by 8 bases and J by 2 bases, with 3 bases between.

This clonotype was picked up a small number of times. This chain links TRBV6-1 with TRBJ1-4; TRBD1 is a possible D gene (5 bases). Germline assignment: CDR1 MNHNS and CDR2 SASEGT. The germline V and J ends were trimmed by 7 bases and 8 bases, with 11 bases remaining between them. There are 12 residues in the CDR3. CDR3: CASIGREEKLFF. The CDR3 coding sequence is TGTGCCAGCATTGGCAGGGAGGAAAAACTGTTTTTT.

The chain combines TRBV5-6 with TRBJ2-7, with D possibly matching TRBD2 (5 bases). This CDR3 has 14 residues. Germline CDR1 SGHDT, CDR2 YYEEEE. V was clipped by 4 bases and J by 1 base, with 12 bases between them. CDR3 loop: CASSPKWESYEQYF. CDR3 in DNA: TGTGCCAGCAGCCCGAAGTGGGAGTCCTACGAGCAGTACTTC.

This clonotype was seen only a few times. V and J are TRBV6-5 and TRBJ1-2, with 7 bases that match TRBD1. Per germline, CDR1 MNHEY and CDR2 SVGAGI. The ends lost 2 bases at V and 2 bases at J; junction bases unmatched: 5. CDR3 size: 15 residues. The CDR3: CASSYGTVRNYGYTF. The CDR3 nucleotides are TGTGCCAGCAGTTACGGGACAGTCCGGAACTATGGCTACACCTTC.

J is TRBJ1-4 and V is TRBV27, with D tentatively TRBD1 (6 bases). Germline V CDR1 and CDR2: MNHEY, SMNVEV (reference sequence). This CDR3 is built from 15 residues. V lost 6 bases, J lost 6 bases, and 17 bases lay in between. CDR3 in amino acids: CASSPTEGEHEKLFF. In nucleotides, the CDR3 is TGTGCCAGCAGCCCAACGGAGGGGGAACATGAAAAACTGTTTTTT.

The chain recombines TRBV4-2 with TRBJ1-4; D uncertain. Trimming took off 1 base at V and 0 bases at J, with 6 bases between the two ends. Germline V gene sequence: CDR1 LGHNA, CDR2 YNFKEQ. The length of the CDR3 is 15 residues. The DNA of the CDR3 is TGTGCCAGCAGCCAAGCCAGCGCAACTAATGAAAAACTGTTTTTT. Translated: CASSQASATNEKLFF.

This clonotype was picked up a small number of times. The chain carries TRBV4-3 and TRBJ2-3, with 10 nucleotides matching TRBD1. Germline loops: CDR1 LGHNA, CDR2 YSLEER. The CDR3 contains 16 residues. The junction had 9 bases not matched to a gene; V was cut back by 1 base and J by 8 bases. The DNA for the CDR3 is TGCGCCAGCAGCCAAGGTCTGACAGGGGGCCGGGGTACGCAGTATTTT. Translating gives CASSQGLTGGRGTQYF.

Written as DNA, the CDR3 is TGCGCCAGCAAGGAGGCAAACGGGGAAAAACTGTTTTTT. Encoded protein: CASKEANGEKLFF. The chain recombines TRBV5-1 with TRBJ1-4, with D unclear. Germline lookup yields CDR1 SGHRS and CDR2 YFSETQ. The CDR3 is made up of 13 amino acids. V shed 6 bases and J shed 8 bases, with 14 bases lying between them. Based on the CDR3 plus reference TRBV5-1 and TRBJ1-4, the full variable domain is KAGVTQTPRYLIKTRGQQVTLSCSPISGHRSVSWYQQTPGQGLQFLFEYFSETQRNKGNFPGRFSGRQFSNSRSEMNVSTLELGDSALYLCASKEANGEKLFFGSGTQLSVL.

This clonotype was counted only a few times. This chain uses TRBV5-1 with TRBJ2-7; no reliable D call. The CDR3 loop spans 14 amino acids. Germline V gene sequence: CDR1 SGHRS, CDR2 YFSETQ. Trimming pared 0 bases from V and 10 bases from J, leaving 17 bases between. The CDR3 sequence is CASSLEQLKQRQYF. CDR3 nucleotide sequence: TGCGCCAGCAGCTTGGAACAGCTCAAGCAGCGACAGTACTTC.

The CDR3 loop is CASSLEGQNTGELFF. CDR3 in DNA: TGTGCCAGCAGCTTAGAGGGACAGAACACCGGGGAGCTGTTTTTT. The rearrangement joins TRBV11-2 to TRBJ2-2, with D possibly matching TRBD1 (6 bases). The CDR3 length is 15 residues. Trimming pared 0 bases from V and 1 base from J, leaving 6 bases between. The germline CDR1 and CDR2 sequences are SGHAT and FQNNGV. Combining the CDR3 with reference TRBV11-2 and TRBJ2-2 gives the whole variable domain EAGVAQSPRYKIIEKRQSVAFWCNPISGHATLYWYQQILGQGPKLLIQFQNNGVVDDSQLPKDRFSAERLKGVDSTLKIQPAKLEDSAVYLCASSLEGQNTGELFFGEGSRLTVL.

DNA of the CDR3: TGCGCCAGCAGCTCGGACCTAGCAGTATACAATGAGCAGTTCTTC. Its translation: CASSSDLAVYNEQFF. This chain joins TRBV5-1 and TRBJ2-1; a weak D match, TRBD2 (5 bases). Germline CDR1 and CDR2: SGHRS and YFSETQ. V lost 3 bases and J lost 4, with 14 bases in between. The CDR3 is made up of 15 amino acids.

This clonotype was observed a few times. The chain carries TRBV4-2 and TRBJ1-3; D possibly corresponds to TRBD1 (5 bases). The V and J ends lost 4 bases and 6 bases respectively, with 13 bases between them. Germline assignment: CDR1 LGHNA and CDR2 YNFKEQ. The CDR3 sequence is 14 residues long. The CDR3 DNA reads TGTGCCAGCAGCCCGGGAGGGGCGGCAAACACCATATATTTT. Protein: CASSPGGAANTIYF.

In its sample, this clonotype was seen a few times. J is TRBJ2-3 and V is TRBV20-1; 9 bases agree with TRBD2. CDR3 length equals 15 residues. Germline lookup yields CDR1 DFQATT and CDR2 SNEGSKA (reference sequence). Trimming removed 0 bases from V and 5 bases from J; junction bases left unmatched: 6. As DNA, the CDR3 is TGCAGTGCTAGAGATGCGGGAGGGCAGGTAGATACGCAGTATTTT. Protein sequence: CSARDAGGQVDTQYF.

A word on this clonotype: This may be a read error: a much more frequent sequence differs by one nucleotide. The chain combines TRBV20-1 with TRBJ2-7; TRBD2 matches at 10 bases. V dropped 3 bases and J dropped 4; count of bases not matched to a gene: 6. The CDR3 contains 14 residues. Germline assignment: CDR1 DFQATT and CDR2 SNEGSKA (reference sequence). The CDR3 DNA sequence: TGCAGTGCTAGCCCGGAACTAGCGGGATACGAGCAGTACTTC. Protein sequence: CSASPELAGYEQYF.

This sequence joins TRBV11-2 and TRBJ2-7, with 9 bases identical to TRBD1. This CDR3 comprises 15 residues. J lost 0 bases, V lost 6 bases, and 6 bases had no gene match. CDR1 and CDR2 (germline): SGHAT, FQNNGV. In DNA form, the CDR3 reads TGTGCCAGCAGACGTCCGGGACAGGGCTCCTACGAGCAGTACTTC. Translating it yields CASRRPGQGSYEQYF.

There are many counts of this clonotype. The J gene is TRBJ2-2, the V gene TRBV29-1; D is unclear. V lost 7 bases, J lost 8 bases, and 14 bases lay in between. Germline V CDR1 and CDR2: SQVTM, ANQGSEA. The CDR3 is made up of 12 amino acids. This CDR3 is CSATTYSGELFF. CDR3 nucleotides: TGCAGCGCAACAACCTACTCTGGGGAGCTGTTTTTT.

V and J are TRBV20-1 and TRBJ2-1, with a weak D call TRBD2 (5 bases). Trimming shortened V by 6 bases and J by 4 bases, and 19 bases separated the two germline ends. Germline CDR1 DFQATT, CDR2 SNEGSKA (reference sequence). The CDR3 has 15 amino acids. Here the CDR3 reads CSALERQRSYNEQFF. The CDR3 DNA reads as TGCAGTGCCCTGGAGCGGCAGAGGTCATACAATGAGCAGTTCTTC.

The rearrangement uses TRBV7-9 and TRBJ2-7; D is unresolved. V was shortened by 6 bases and J by 6 bases, with 12 bases between the two germline ends. Germline V gives CDR1 SEHNR, CDR2 FQNEAQ (reference sequence). The CDR3 has 12 amino acids. This chain's CDR3 is CASSYDPFEQYF. CDR3 sequence (DNA): TGTGCCAGCAGTTACGACCCGTTCGAGCAGTACTTC.

This clonotype was seen repeatedly, ten times or more. The V and J genes are TRBV6-5 and TRBJ2-3; 7 bases are shared with TRBD2. Unmatched junction bases numbered 9, after V lost 2 bases and J lost 1 base. This CDR3 comprises 17 residues. From germline, CDR1 is MNHEY and CDR2 SVGAGI. For the CDR3, the DNA is TGTGCCAGCAGTTACGAACTGCCAGGGAGGGGCACAGATACGCAGTATTTT. This translates into CASSYELPGRGTDTQYF.

Only a few counts were recorded for this clonotype. This chain links TRBV5-5 with TRBJ2-2; weak D call: TRBD1 (5 bases). Trimming shortened V by 0 bases and J by 3 bases, and 12 bases separated the two germline ends. The CDR3 contains 16 residues. In germline, CDR1 is SGHKS, CDR2 YYEKEE (reference sequence). CDR3 sequence: CASSLDTDTYTGELFF. The CDR3 bases are TGTGCCAGCAGCTTGGATACGGACACCTACACCGGGGAGCTGTTTTTT.

This chain uses TRBV7-2 with TRBJ2-7; 15 bases are a match to TRBD2. V dropped 5 bases and J dropped 6; count of bases not matched to a gene: 5. Germline V gene sequence: CDR1 SGHTA, CDR2 FQGNSA. This CDR3 spans 15 amino acids. The CDR3 DNA reads as TGTGCCAGCAGCACCCGGACTAGCGGGGGGGCCGAGCAGTACTTC. The encoded protein is CASSTRTSGGAEQYF.